This entry lists 28 T cell receptor beta chains sequenced from one sample in a study of blood T cell repertoires in COVID-19. Method: immunoSEQ multiplex PCR; TCRdb's copy keeps in-frame clones and lacks some. The sample includes roughly 75,000 clones, 86% seen only once; the top ten take more than 15%. The sequenced sample consisted of peripheral blood. Receptors were obtained from a man of 80 years or more in a cohort sampled during active COVID-19.

This chain uses TRBV12-5 with TRBJ2-1; 11 positions match TRBD2. Per germline, CDR1 LGHNT and CDR2 FRNRAP. V gave up 0 bases and J gave up 6 bases; unmatched junction bases: 1. CDR3 length: 15 amino acids. In DNA, the CDR3 is TGTGCTAGTGGTTTGGTTAGCGGGGGGGGCAATGAGCAGTTCTTC. This translates into CASGLVSGGGNEQFF.

This sequence joins TRBV6-6 and TRBJ1-1; 8 bases match TRBD1. With V trimmed by 5 bases and J by 5 bases, 7 bases remained unmatched. Germline CDR1 and CDR2: MNHNY and SVGAGI (reference sequence). The CDR3 contains 14 residues. As DNA, the CDR3 is TGTGCCAGCAGTAGGGGACAGGTGGGAACTGAAGCTTTCTTT. Its protein is CASSRGQVGTEAFF.

This chain's CDR3 is CASSYRLAGGHEQFF. CDR3 in DNA: TGCGCCAGCAGCTATCGACTAGCGGGGGGGCACGAGCAGTTCTTC. The rearrangement links TRBV5-1 to TRBJ2-1; 14 positions match TRBD2. Germline V gives CDR1 SGHRS, CDR2 YFSETQ. CDR3 length: 15 residues. V dropped 3 bases and J dropped 10; count of bases not matched to a gene: 6.

The chain uses TRBV7-9 and TRBJ2-1; 9 nucleotides agree with TRBD2. The CDR3 sequence is 15 residues long. CDR1 SEHNR and CDR2 FQNEAQ come from the germline V gene (reference sequence). J gave up 6 bases and V 5 bases, and 8 bases lay outside the gene matches. CDR3 in DNA: TGTGCCAGCAGCCCGCCCGGGACTAGCACCAATGAGCAGTTCTTC. It yields the protein CASSPPGTSTNEQFF.

This clone was counted between two and nine times. CDR3 amino acids: CASSPGQGAAYEKLFF. CDR3 nucleotide sequence: TGCGCCAGCAGCCCGGGACAGGGGGCTGCGTATGAAAAACTGTTTTTT. The J gene is TRBJ1-4, the V gene TRBV5-1, with 12 bases aligning to TRBD1. Per germline, CDR1 SGHRS and CDR2 YFSETQ. Losses at the gene ends were 4 bases for V and 6 bases for J; bases not matched to a gene: 7. The CDR3 covers 16 residues.

This clone was counted a few times. The chain uses TRBV5-4 and TRBJ1-4; 7 nucleotides agree with TRBD1. This CDR3 has 14 amino acids. Germline trimming cut 4 bases from V and 4 bases from J; bases unmatched to any gene: 4. The germline V gene has CDR1 SGHNT and CDR2 YYREEE (reference sequence). CDR3 region: CASSPGTVNEKLFF. For the CDR3, the DNA is TGTGCCAGCAGCCCCGGGACAGTTAATGAAAAACTGTTTTTT.

This chain uses TRBV18 with TRBJ2-2; possible D gene TRBD2, 6 bases. Germline assignment: CDR1 KGHSH and CDR2 LQKENI. The CDR3 runs to 15 residues. Trimming removed 3 bases from V and 1 base from J, with 9 bases in between. In DNA form, the CDR3 reads TGTGCCAGCTCACCTCCAGCGGGGAACACCGGGGAGCTGTTTTTT. Encoded protein: CASSPPAGNTGELFF. Looking up the rest from reference TRBV18 and TRBJ2-2 gives the full variable domain: NAGVMQNPRHLVRRRGQEARLRCSPMKGHSHVYWYRQLPEEGLKFMVYLQKENIIDESGMPKERFSAEFPKEGPSILRIQQVVRGDSAAYFCASSPPAGNTGELFFGEGSRLTVL.

CDR3 sequence: CASSLSSVRYQETQYF. The CDR3 nucleotides read TGTGCCAGCAGCTTGAGTAGTGTGCGGTACCAAGAGACCCAGTACTTC. The gene calls are TRBV5-6 and TRBJ2-5; unclear D gene. The germline gives CDR1 SGHDT, CDR2 YYEEEE. The CDR3 runs 16 residues. The V gene lost 1 base and the J gene lost 0 bases, with 13 bases spanning the gap.

The CDR3 spells CASSWGIGQGGSYNEQFF. The CDR3 DNA sequence: TGTGCCAGCAGCTGGGGGATCGGACAGGGTGGCTCCTACAATGAGCAGTTCTTC. This chain joins TRBV5-4 and TRBJ2-1, with 8 positions matching TRBD1. The CDR3 spans 18 residues. Per the germline V gene, CDR1 is SGHNT and CDR2 is YYREEE (reference sequence). J gave up 0 bases and V 3 bases, and 11 bases lay outside the gene matches.

The genes are TRBV20-1 and TRBJ1-3, with 10 positions matching TRBD1. Germline V gene lookup returns CDR1 DFQATT and CDR2 SNEGSKA (reference sequence). J gave up 7 bases and V 6 bases, and 9 bases lay outside the gene matches. The CDR3 is 14 residues long. DNA for the CDR3: TGCAGTGCCAGTAGACAGGGGGCGCGGAACACCATATATTTT. Its translation is CSASRQGARNTIYF.

The chain employs TRBV6-5 and TRBJ2-7, with D perhaps TRBD1 (5 bases). Trimming removed 7 bases from V and 2 bases from J, with 12 bases in between. The CDR3 spans 13 residues. Germline-derived CDR1 and CDR2 are MNHEY and SVGAGI. This chain's CDR3 is CASNIKGAYEQYV. CDR3 coding DNA: TGTGCCAGCAATATTAAAGGGGCCTACGAGCAGTACGTC.

The chain couples TRBV5-1 to TRBJ2-3; 9 bases are a match to TRBD2. The CDR3 spans 15 residues. The trim removed 4 bases at V and 5 bases at J, leaving 8 bases unmatched. Germline values: CDR1 SGHRS, CDR2 YFSETQ. CDR3 DNA: TGCGCCAGCAGCGGGTCCACTAGCGGGTTAGATACGCAGTATTTT. This gives the protein CASSGSTSGLDTQYF.

J is TRBJ1-1 and V is TRBV2; D unresolved. This CDR3 is built from 13 residues. V lost 4 bases, J lost 1 base, and 7 bases lay in between. Germline CDR1 reads SNHLY; CDR2 reads FYNNEI. The CDR3 DNA follows: TGTGCCAGCAGTGTGACACAGAACACTGAAGCTTTCTTT. This encodes CASSVTQNTEAFF.

This clone was detected once. The rearrangement joins TRBV27 to TRBJ1-2; perhaps TRBD1 as D (6 bases). The V gene lost 2 bases and the J gene lost 8 bases, with 18 bases spanning the gap. The CDR3 extends over 15 amino acids. The V gene's germline CDR1 is MNHEY and CDR2 SMNVEV (reference sequence). The chain's CDR3 is CASSLRFTGSQGYTF. In DNA, the CDR3 is TGTGCCAGCAGTTTACGTTTCACAGGGAGTCAAGGCTACACCTTC.

The chain employs TRBV9 and TRBJ1-1, with D unclear. The V end lost 4 bases, the J end lost 3 bases, and 22 bases lay between the germline ends. Germline values: CDR1 SGDLS, CDR2 YYNGEE. There are 17 residues in the CDR3. The CDR3 DNA is TGTGCCAGCAGCCCCCGGACCGGCGGGCAAGAGGACACTGAAGCTTTCTTT. It encodes CASSPRTGGQEDTEAFF.

V and J are TRBV29-1 and TRBJ2-1; D remains ambiguous. V was pared by 7 bases and J by 5 bases, with 6 bases between. The germline CDR1 and CDR2 sequences are SQVTM and ANQGSEA. CDR3 size: 10 residues. The CDR3 loop reads CSGGDNEQFF. Here the CDR3 DNA reads TGCAGCGGAGGAGACAATGAGCAGTTCTTC.

The rearrangement links TRBV5-6 to TRBJ1-4, with 7 bases aligning to TRBD1. Losses at the gene ends were 2 bases for V and 8 bases for J; bases not matched to a gene: 3. The germline V gene encodes CDR1 SGHDT and CDR2 YYEEEE. The length of the CDR3 is 13 residues. In DNA, the CDR3 is TGTGCCAGCAGCTTATACAGGGGAGAAAAACTGTTTTTT. It specifies CASSLYRGEKLFF.

CDR3 sequence (DNA): TGCAGCGCTATGACAGGGACGGACACCATATATTTT. It translates to CSAMTGTDTIYF. The chain is built from TRBV29-1 and TRBJ1-3; 7 nucleotides agree with TRBD1. The J segment lost 8 bases and the V segment lost 7 bases, leaving 8 bases of the junction unmatched. CDR1 and CDR2 from the germline V gene are SQVTM and ANQGSEA. This CDR3 has 12 residues.

V is TRBV10-3 and J is TRBJ1-3; D gene unclear. V lost 10 bases, J lost 0 bases, and 7 bases lay in between. The CDR3 length is 12 residues. Germline V CDR1 and CDR2: ENHRY, SYGVKD. The CDR3 protein is CATEDSGNTIYF. The CDR3 DNA reads as TGTGCCACCGAGGACTCTGGAAACACCATATATTTT.

This clone was detected only once. This chain connects TRBV15 to TRBJ2-5; possible D gene TRBD2, 6 bases. Germline lookup yields CDR1 LNHNV and CDR2 YYDKDF (reference sequence). This CDR3 has 14 amino acids. Trimming took 4 bases from V and 5 from J, leaving 14 bases between them. CDR3 loop: CATSTGTLGETQYF. The DNA for the CDR3 is TGTGCCACCAGCACTGGGACTTTGGGGGAGACCCAGTACTTC. The full variable domain, rest sourced from reference TRBV15 and TRBJ2-5, is DAMVIQNPRYQVTQFGKPVTLSCSQTLNHNVMYWYQQKSSQAPKLLFHYYDKDFNNEADTPDNFQSRRPNTSFCFLDIRSPGLGDTAMYLCATSTGTLGETQYFGPGTRLLVL.

The V and J genes are TRBV5-1 and TRBJ1-3; the D gene is possibly TRBD1 (5 bases). Trimming removed 4 bases from V and 1 base from J, with 12 bases in between. Germline CDR1 reads SGHRS; CDR2 reads YFSETQ. There are 15 residues in the CDR3. Written as DNA, the CDR3 is TGCGCCAGCAGCGGCGGGACCTTATCTGGAAACACCATATATTTT. This translates into CASSGGTLSGNTIYF.

The chain couples TRBV7-2 to TRBJ2-7, with TRBD2 matching 13 bases. J lost 9 bases, V lost 5 bases, and 10 bases had no gene match. This CDR3 is 15 amino acids long. CDR1 and CDR2 (germline): SGHTA, FQGNSA. The CDR3 DNA reads TGTGCCAGCAGCCTTAGACTAGCGGGGGGTAGTGCGCAGTACGTC. Its translation: CASSLRLAGGSAQYV.

V and J are TRBV29-1 and TRBJ1-2; tentative D call: TRBD1 (6 bases). V lost 1 base and J 7 bases, leaving 19 bases between the germline ends. Germline loops: CDR1 SQVTM, CDR2 ANQGSEA. The CDR3 contains 15 residues. The CDR3 DNA sequence: TGCAGCGTTGAAGCGGTAGGACAGCTTTTTGGTGGCTACACCTTC. Translated: CSVEAVGQLFGGYTF.

As DNA, the CDR3 is TGTGCCAGCAATGATGGGAGGCGAACCATATATTTT. It encodes CASNDGRRTIYF. The chain has TRBV2 and TRBJ1-3, with D uncertain. This CDR3 has 12 residues. CDR1 and CDR2 from the germline V gene are SNHLY and FYNNEI. Trimming took off 7 bases at V and 10 bases at J, with 14 bases between the two ends.

This clone was observed a few times. The chain links TRBV6-2 or TRBV6-3 to TRBJ2-1; 12 bases are shared with TRBD1. Germline V gene sequence: CDR1 MNHEY, CDR2 SVGEGT. This CDR3 region has 15 residues. V shed 5 bases, J shed 6 bases, and the junction held 5 bases outside the gene matches. CDR3 loop: CASSNRDRGLNEQFF. The CDR3 bases are TGTGCCAGCAGTAACCGGGACAGGGGGCTCAATGAGCAGTTCTTC.

The genes are TRBV7-6 and TRBJ2-6; tentative D call: TRBD2 (6 bases). The V end was cut by 3 bases, the J end by 0 bases, with 12 bases between. The length of the CDR3 is 17 residues. The germline CDR1 and CDR2 sequences are SGHVS and FNYEAQ. The CDR3 reads CASSFPGGASGANVLTF. The DNA of the CDR3 is TGTGCCAGCAGCTTCCCCGGCGGGGCCTCTGGGGCCAACGTCCTGACTTTC.

The chain links TRBV7-2 to TRBJ2-7, with no clear D. The CDR3 extends over 15 amino acids. The germline CDR1 and CDR2 sequences are SGHTA and FQGNSA. The V end lost 1 base, the J end lost 1 base, and 11 bases lay between the germline ends. The CDR3 here is CASSLVPKPSYEQYF. CDR3 nucleotides: TGTGCCAGCAGCTTAGTCCCTAAGCCTTCCTACGAGCAGTACTTC.

In this sample, this clone turned up a few times. The CDR3 DNA sequence: TGCAGTGCTAGTCGGACAGGGGCTCCCTCTGGGGCCAACGTCCTGACTTTC. It yields the protein CSASRTGAPSGANVLTF. The chain joins TRBV20-1 to TRBJ2-6; 9 nucleotides agree with TRBD1. This CDR3 spans 17 amino acids. Germline CDR1 reads DFQATT; CDR2 reads SNEGSKA (reference sequence). The J segment lost 0 bases and the V segment lost 3 bases, leaving 6 bases of the junction unmatched.